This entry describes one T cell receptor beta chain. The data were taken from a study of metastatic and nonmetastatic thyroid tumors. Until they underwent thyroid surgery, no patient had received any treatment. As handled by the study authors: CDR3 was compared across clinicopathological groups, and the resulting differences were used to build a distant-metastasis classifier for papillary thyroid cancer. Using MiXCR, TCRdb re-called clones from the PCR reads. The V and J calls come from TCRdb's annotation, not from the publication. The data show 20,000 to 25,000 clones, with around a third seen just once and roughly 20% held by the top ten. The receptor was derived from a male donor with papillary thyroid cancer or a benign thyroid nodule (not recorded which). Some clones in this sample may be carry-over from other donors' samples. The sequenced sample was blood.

The CDR3: CASSPGTGRPDTQYF. The CDR3 nucleotides read TGCGCCAGCAGCCCAGGGACAGGGAGGCCAGATACGCAGTATTTT. This chain links TRBV4-1 with TRBJ2-3; 9 bases line up with TRBD1. V was clipped by 4 bases and J by 4 bases; unmatched bases: 6. Germline V gene data show CDR1 as MGHRA and CDR2 as YSYEKL. The CDR3 spans 15 residues.